The present TCR beta chain was sequenced within a study of spatial heterogeneity in lung cancer. Time point here: sample taken at primary tumor resection. Material for sequencing was whole RNA from tumor, nontumor lung or frozen PBMC, left unsorted. At least ten counts were recorded for this clonotype. Each CDR3 protein is one row after TCRdb ran MiXCR on the 5' RACE reads. The table shows some 22,000 distinct CDR3 sequences, with approximately 5.8% occurring only once. The CDR3 is 15 amino acids. The V gene lost 6 bases and the J gene lost 9 bases, with 21 bases spanning the gap. Germline CDR1 reads SNHLY; CDR2 reads FYNNEI.

This sample comprised PBMCs, obtained at surgery. The gene calls are TRBV2 and TRBJ2-1, with D maybe TRBD2 (6 bases). The TCR comes from a male donor with early-stage non-small cell lung cancer. In DNA form, the CDR3 reads TGTGCCAGCAGGGGGGTTGGCGGAGGGTCGGGTGAGCAGTTCTTC. Protein product: CASRGVGGGSGEQFF.